This T cell receptor beta chain was profiled in a study of blood T cell repertoires in COVID-19 (dated by TCRdb to the early 2020s). Broadly, across the study: The collaborator samples originated in the United States, Italy and Spain and spanned the acute and convalescent phases of COVID-19. Subjects who had been exposed to COVID-19, were actively infected with it, or had recovered from it provided the deeply sampled blood TCRbeta repertoires that made up the dataset. The samples were drawn from two sources: the first 160 participants of the ongoing ImmuneRACE study, and approximately 1,300 subjects contributed by 6 global collaborators. A freely available public database, intended as a resource for researchers studying the immune response to SARS-CoV-2, is where the repertoires were released. HLA class I and class II types, where available, came from metadata supplied by the sample provider rather than from assay-based typing. The sample metadata nearly always contained a de-identified subject ID, COVID-19 status, age in years and sex. The material from the prospective study consisted of cDNA or gDNA derived from T cells, B-cell-depleted T cells, or PBMCs. Overall study outcomes, separate from this receptor: The amount of clinical and demographic metadata varied by source and participant and was provided uncurated.

The immunoSEQ Assay, a bias-controlled multiplex PCR, was used to amplify TCRbeta CDR3 regions from genomic DNA. The paper's data handling went like this. Within the assay, amplification of reference gene primers was used to estimate how many nucleated cells each sample contained. To quantify the absolute abundance of each unique TCRbeta CDR3 rearrangement, sequence reads were collapsed and filtered. Productive Simpson clonality was computed per sample as the square root of Simpson's diversity index over productive rearrangements. In TCRdb, the immuneACCESS table is reduced to in-frame sequences with V and J assigned. These tables do not hold every clone; where another copy was compared, an unresolved V gene accounts for under half, and the others remain unexplained. Clonal size and the V and J genes are those of that table, whereas D and trimming came from the DNA. This sample has some 58,000 clones in its table, and roughly 89% of those were observed once. The ten largest clones add up to 4% of the sample.

A remark on this clone: What antigen it recognizes has not been identified. Compared with germline, one end of the junction differs, possibly owing to a read error.

Collaborating institutions collected whole blood in K2EDTA tubes following their own protocols. For TCRbeta analysis, collaborators shipped samples as frozen whole blood, isolated PBMCs, or DNA extracted from either of those sample types. The CDR3 runs 17 residues from the cysteine to the phenylalanine. The only DNA kept is the CDR3, 51 bases in frame from the first base. CDR1 SSHAT and CDR2 FNYEAQ were looked up in the germline V gene (reference sequence). Sample: peripheral blood. The chain is made from TRBV7-7 and TRBJ2-5; the central 12 bases match TRBD2. The source is a man in his forties or fifties with acute or convalescent COVID-19. The DNA is TGTGCTAGCAGCGGAGGACTAGCGGGGCTGGGCGGGGAGACCCAGTACTTC. It is translated as CASSGGLAGLGGETQYF.